The 14 T cell receptor beta chains below all came from one sample that was sequenced in a study of blood T cell repertoires in COVID-19. Assay used: immunoSEQ multiplex PCR; TCRdb lists only in-frame clones, some missing. The sample lists about 270,000 clones; around 87% were seen once. Sequenced material: PBMCs or T cells enriched from blood (not recorded which). Source of these receptors: a woman aged 18 to 35 who had recovered from COVID-19.

The chain links TRBV2 to TRBJ1-1; TRBD1 matches 8 bases. V lost 3 bases and J lost 3; bases outside the gene matches: 3. Germline V lookup: CDR1 SNHLY, CDR2 FYNNEI. The CDR3 spans 14 residues. The CDR3 region is CASSDRQGYTEAFF. The CDR3 coding sequence is TGTGCCAGCAGTGATAGACAGGGGTACACTGAAGCTTTCTTT.

V is TRBV27 and J is TRBJ1-5; 7 bases agree with TRBD1. With V trimmed by 8 bases and J by 3 bases, 7 bases remained unmatched. Germline V lookup: CDR1 MNHEY, CDR2 SMNVEV (reference sequence). The CDR3 contains 14 residues. DNA of the CDR3: TGTGCCAGCGCCTACAGGGGACTCAATCAGCCCCAGCATTTT. Amino acids: CASAYRGLNQPQHF.

To note about this clone: Other DNA sequences from this sample encode an identical CDR3 as well. The chain uses TRBV2 and TRBJ1-3; D possibly corresponds to TRBD1 (5 bases). Germline CDR1 SNHLY, CDR2 FYNNEI. The CDR3 extends over 15 amino acids. The V end was cut by 2 bases, the J end by 1 base, with 9 bases between. CDR3 in amino acids: CASSELRGSGNTIYF. The CDR3 DNA follows: TGTGCCAGCAGTGAACTTAGGGGTTCTGGAAACACCATATATTTT.

The chain combines TRBV5-8 with TRBJ1-2; D unclear. The CDR3 consists of 15 residues. Germline CDR1 reads SGHTS; CDR2 reads YDEGEE. Trimming cost V 0 bases and J 5 bases, with 14 bases left between them. The chain's CDR3 is CASSLDVGGRYGYTF. In DNA form, the CDR3 reads TGTGCCAGCAGCTTGGATGTAGGAGGGAGATATGGCTACACCTTC.

The CDR3 nucleotides are TGTGCCAGCAGCAGGTTCCGACAGGGCATGGTGAGTGAGCAGTACTTC. It encodes CASSRFRQGMVSEQYF. The chain carries TRBV5-8 and TRBJ2-7, with 7 bases lining up with TRBD1. V lost 4 bases, J lost 7 bases, and 17 bases stayed unmatched. Germline V gives CDR1 SGHTS, CDR2 YDEGEE. CDR3 length: 16 residues.

This rearrangement joins TRBV25-1 to TRBJ1-2; D remains ambiguous. This CDR3 has 12 amino acids. The V gene's germline CDR1 is MGHDK and CDR2 SYGVNS. Trimming took off 7 bases at V and 2 bases at J, with 8 bases between the two ends. CDR3 protein: CASKTPNYGYTF. The CDR3, as DNA: TGTGCCAGCAAGACACCAAACTATGGCTACACCTTC.

V gene TRBV7-9 combines with J gene TRBJ2-5; a weak D match, TRBD1 (6 bases). The CDR3 spans 13 residues. Looked up from germline, CDR1 is SEHNR and CDR2 is FQNEAQ (reference sequence). V was trimmed by 5 bases and J by 6 bases, leaving 13 bases between them. The CDR3 DNA reads as TGTGCCAGCAGCGTCCACAGGGAACAGACCCAGTACTTC. It encodes CASSVHREQTQYF.

The CDR3 sequence: CASSYSSQAPGNTIYF. CDR3 nucleotides: TGTGCCAGCAGTTACTCGAGTCAGGCCCCCGGAAACACCATATATTTT. The rearrangement joins TRBV6-5 to TRBJ1-3, with D hard to call. Looked up from germline, CDR1 is MNHEY and CDR2 is SVGAGI. The V gene lost 0 bases and the J gene lost 4 bases, with 13 bases spanning the gap. The CDR3 extends over 16 amino acids.

The chain has TRBV3-1 (or the pseudogene TRBV3-2) and TRBJ2-1; 8 bases fit TRBD1. Germline trimming cut 4 bases from V and 8 bases from J; bases unmatched to any gene: 13. The CDR3 runs 16 residues. CDR1 and CDR2 from the germline V gene are LGHDT and YNNKEL (reference sequence). This chain's CDR3 is CASSLGPTGAGDEQFF. CDR3 DNA: TGTGCCAGCAGCCTGGGCCCGACAGGGGCGGGTGATGAGCAGTTCTTC.

The genes are TRBV6-6 and TRBJ1-1; 8 bases are a match to TRBD1. Germline assignment: CDR1 MNHNY and CDR2 SVGAGI (reference sequence). V gave up 2 bases and J gave up 4 bases; unmatched junction bases: 6. This CDR3 has 15 amino acids. This chain's CDR3 is CASSYSHTGGTEAFF. The DNA of the CDR3 is TGTGCCAGCAGTTACAGCCACACAGGGGGCACTGAAGCTTTCTTT.

The chain joins TRBV7-9 to TRBJ2-2, with TRBD1 matching 9 bases. The junction had 3 bases not matched to a gene; V was cut back by 3 bases and J by 1 base. Germline lookup yields CDR1 SEHNR and CDR2 FQNEAQ (reference sequence). The length of the CDR3 is 16 residues. CDR3 nucleotides: TGTGCCAGCAGCTTCCGGGACAGGGAGAACACCGGGGAGCTGTTTTTT. It translates to CASSFRDRENTGELFF. The entire variable domain, with the rest obtained from reference TRBV7-9 and TRBJ2-2, is as follows: DTGVSQNPRHKITKRGQNVTFRCDPISEHNRLYWYRQTLGQGPEFLTYFQNEAQLEKSRLLSDRFSAERPKGSFSTLEIQRTEQGDSAMYLCASSFRDRENTGELFFGEGSRLTVL.

The rearrangement uses TRBV5-1 and TRBJ1-6, with TRBD1 as a possible D gene (6 bases). Germline-derived CDR1 and CDR2 are SGHRS and YFSETQ. The CDR3 spans 18 residues. Trimming cost V 4 bases and J 0 bases, with 17 bases left between them. The CDR3 is CASSLKGLDSSYNSPLHF. The CDR3 DNA is TGCGCCAGCAGCCTAAAAGGACTGGACAGCTCCTATAATTCACCCCTCCACTTT.

This clone was observed a handful of times. The V and J genes are TRBV10-1 and TRBJ1-2, with D tentatively TRBD1 (5 bases). The ends were cut back, 0 bases at V and 7 bases at J, with 15 bases in the middle. CDR3 length: 15 amino acids. Germline V gene sequence: CDR1 WNHNN, CDR2 SYGVQD (reference sequence). DNA of the CDR3: TGCGCCAGCAGTGAGTCTGGACGGGACTTAGGTGGCTACACCTTC. Its protein is CASSESGRDLGGYTF.

This clone occurred once. This rearrangement joins TRBV2 to TRBJ1-5; 7 bases fit TRBD1. This CDR3 contains 16 residues. Germline-derived CDR1 and CDR2 are SNHLY and FYNNEI. The V segment lost 6 bases and the J segment 0 bases; nucleotides outside the gene matches: 8. The CDR3 is CASSGGTAPSNQPQHF. The CDR3, as DNA: TGTGCCAGCAGCGGCGGGACAGCCCCTAGCAATCAGCCCCAGCATTTT.